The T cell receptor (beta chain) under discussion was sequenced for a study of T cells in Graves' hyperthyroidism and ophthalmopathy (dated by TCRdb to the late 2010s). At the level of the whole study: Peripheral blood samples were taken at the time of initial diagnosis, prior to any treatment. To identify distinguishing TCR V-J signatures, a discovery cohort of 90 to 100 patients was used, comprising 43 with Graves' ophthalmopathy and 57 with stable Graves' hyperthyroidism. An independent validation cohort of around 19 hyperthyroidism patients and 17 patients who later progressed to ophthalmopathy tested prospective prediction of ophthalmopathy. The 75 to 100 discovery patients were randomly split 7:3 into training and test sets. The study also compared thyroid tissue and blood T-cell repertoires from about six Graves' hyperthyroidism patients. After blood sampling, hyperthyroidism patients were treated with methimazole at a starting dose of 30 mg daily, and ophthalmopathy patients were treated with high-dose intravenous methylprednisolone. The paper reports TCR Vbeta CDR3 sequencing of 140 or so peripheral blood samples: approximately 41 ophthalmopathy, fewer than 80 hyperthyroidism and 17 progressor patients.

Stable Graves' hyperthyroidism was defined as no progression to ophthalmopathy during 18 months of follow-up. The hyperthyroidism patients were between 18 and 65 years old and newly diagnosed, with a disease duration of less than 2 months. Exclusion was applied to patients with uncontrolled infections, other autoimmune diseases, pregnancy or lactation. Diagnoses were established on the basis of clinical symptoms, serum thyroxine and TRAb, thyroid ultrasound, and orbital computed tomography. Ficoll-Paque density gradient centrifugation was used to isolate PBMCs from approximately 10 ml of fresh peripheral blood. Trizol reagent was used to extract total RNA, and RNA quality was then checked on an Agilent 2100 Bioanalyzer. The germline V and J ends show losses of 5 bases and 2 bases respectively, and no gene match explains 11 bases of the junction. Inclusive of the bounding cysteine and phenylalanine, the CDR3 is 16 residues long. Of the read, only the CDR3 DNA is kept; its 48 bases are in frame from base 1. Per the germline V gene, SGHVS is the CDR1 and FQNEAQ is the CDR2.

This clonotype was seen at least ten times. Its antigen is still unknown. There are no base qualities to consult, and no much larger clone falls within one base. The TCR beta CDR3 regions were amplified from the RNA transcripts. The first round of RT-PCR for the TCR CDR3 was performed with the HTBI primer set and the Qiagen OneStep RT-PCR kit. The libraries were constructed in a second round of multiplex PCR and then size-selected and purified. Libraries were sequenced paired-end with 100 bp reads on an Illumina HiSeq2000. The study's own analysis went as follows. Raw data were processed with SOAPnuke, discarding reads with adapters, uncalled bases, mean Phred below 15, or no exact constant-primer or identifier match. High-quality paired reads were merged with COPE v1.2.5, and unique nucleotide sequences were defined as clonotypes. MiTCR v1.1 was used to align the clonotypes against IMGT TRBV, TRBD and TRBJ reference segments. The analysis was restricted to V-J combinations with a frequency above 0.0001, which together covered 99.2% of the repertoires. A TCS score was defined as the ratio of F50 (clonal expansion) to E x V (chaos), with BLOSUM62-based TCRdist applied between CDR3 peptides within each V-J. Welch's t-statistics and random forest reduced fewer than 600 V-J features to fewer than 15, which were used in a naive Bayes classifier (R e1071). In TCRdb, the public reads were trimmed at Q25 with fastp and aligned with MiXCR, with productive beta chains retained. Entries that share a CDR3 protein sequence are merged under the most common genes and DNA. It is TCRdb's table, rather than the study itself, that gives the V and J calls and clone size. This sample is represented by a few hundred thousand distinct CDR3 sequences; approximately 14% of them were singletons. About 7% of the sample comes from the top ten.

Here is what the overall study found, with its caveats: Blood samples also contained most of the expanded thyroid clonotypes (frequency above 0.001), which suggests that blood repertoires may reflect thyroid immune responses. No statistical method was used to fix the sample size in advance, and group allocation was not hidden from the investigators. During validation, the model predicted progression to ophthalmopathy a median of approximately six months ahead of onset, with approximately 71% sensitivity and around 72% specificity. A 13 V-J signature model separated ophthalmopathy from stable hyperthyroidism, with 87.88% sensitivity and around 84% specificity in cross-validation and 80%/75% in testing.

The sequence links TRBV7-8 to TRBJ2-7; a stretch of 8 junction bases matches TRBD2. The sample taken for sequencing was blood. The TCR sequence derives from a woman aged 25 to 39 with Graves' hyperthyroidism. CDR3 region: CASSPQRVAGTYEQYF. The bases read TGTGCCAGCAGCCCCCAGCGGGTAGCGGGGACCTACGAGCAGTACTTC.